This T cell receptor beta chain was recovered during a study of cytomegalovirus exposure and HLA in healthy donors. Data came from immunoSEQ multiplex PCR; TCRdb stores just in-frame clones and leaves some out. The sample records just under 75,000 clones, 90% to 95% being singletons. From germline, CDR1 is MNHNS and CDR2 SASEGT. The CDR3 is 15 residues long. The trim removed 6 bases at V and 7 bases at J, leaving 10 bases unmatched. The sequence derives from a woman aged 18-29 years in good health and CMV-seropositive. The chain is built from TRBV6-1 and TRBJ1-2; TRBD1 matches 11 bases. Sequenced material: PBMCs. CDR3 in amino acids: CASRDRGRGMFGYTF. The CDR3 DNA reads TGTGCCAGCAGGGACAGGGGGCGCGGGATGTTTGGCTACACCTTC.